This entry concerns a single TCR beta chain. Its antigen is unidentified. These data come from a study of T cell responses to AZD1222 COVID-19 vaccine. The study, taken as a whole, reports: Regions 160-218 and 743-854 held dominance among vaccine-associated CD4 TCRs, which spanned spike.

J was trimmed by 3 bases and V by 8 bases; bases with no gene match: 8. This CDR3 contains 14 residues. Germline V gene sequence: CDR1 SEHNR, CDR2 FQNEAQ (reference sequence). Repertoires were generated with immunoSEQ multiplex PCR, while TCRdb's copy carries only in-frame clones and drops some. The profile shows more than 110,000 clones, over 90% of them singletons. This chain connects TRBV7-9 to TRBJ1-1; 8 bases line up with TRBD1. This TCR came from an adult who received the AZD1222 COVID-19 vaccine. Here the sequenced sample was peripheral blood, taken 28 days after the second AZD1222 dose. CDR3 residues: CASGVTGGHTEAFF. The CDR3 coding sequence is TGTGCCAGCGGGGTAACAGGGGGACACACTGAAGCTTTCTTT.